Listed below are T cell receptor beta chains from one sample, sequenced in a study of molecular identifiers for immune sequencing clone quantification. TCRdb re-called the PCR reads through MiXCR, storing one row per CDR3 protein. This sample yields under 350,000 distinct CDR3 sequences, of which about 22% are seen a single time; around 0.76% belongs to the top ten. The sequenced sample consisted of naive CD8+ T cells from blood, with Jurkat cell RNA spiked in. The receptors shown here come from a human donor in good health. Some libraries in this study had Jurkat cell RNA spiked in. The CDR3 runs from the conserved cysteine through the conserved F or W. A D gene is named only where the DNA matches it firmly. Size tells how often a clone was seen (once, few, many) or the class of an expanded clone, and some rows leave it out.

CDR3 DNA	CDR3 protein	V gene	clone size	J gene	D gene
TGTGCCTGGAGTGCCGTACAGGGCGTGTATTTCTACGAGCAGTACTTC	CAWSAVQGVYFYEQYF	TRBV30	NA	TRBJ2-7	NA
TGCGCCAGCAATATCTGGGGCGGAGGCACAGATACGCAGTATTTT	CASNIWGGGTDTQYF	TRBV5-1	many	TRBJ2-3	NA
TGCGCCAGCAGCCAAGATGGGCAGGGAAGCACAGATACGCAGTATTTT	CASSQDGQGSTDTQYF	TRBV4-3	NA	TRBJ2-3	NA
TGTGCCAGCAGCATCCACCGGGACGGTAGCACAGATACGCAGTATTTT	CASSIHRDGSTDTQYF	TRBV9	few	TRBJ2-3	NA
TGTGCCAGCTCATCTACCGGGACAGGGGATTCCGAGCAGTACTTC	CASSSTGTGDSEQYF	TRBV18	few	TRBJ2-7	TRBD1
TGCGCCAGCAGCCAATCTCGACCGAACACTGAAGCTTTCTTT	CASSQSRPNTEAFF	TRBV4-3	NA	TRBJ1-1	NA
TGTGCCAGCAGCAAAACCGGGGGCGCGGCCCAGCCCCAGCATTTT	CASSKTGGAAQPQHF	TRBV7-9	many	TRBJ1-5	NA
TGTGCCAGCAGCTTTGGAGGGACACCAATGAACACTGAAGCTTTCTTT	CASSFGGTPMNTEAFF	TRBV11-2	few	TRBJ1-1	NA
TGTGCCAGTAGTATTAGCGGGGGAGGCATAGATACGCAGTATTTT	CASSISGGGIDTQYF	TRBV19	NA	TRBJ2-3	TRBD2
TGCAGTGCTAGAGATTTGGCGGCCTCCTACAATGAGCAGTTCTTC	CSARDLAASYNEQFF	TRBV20-1	NA	TRBJ2-1	NA
TGCAGTGCCCCCAGCTCCGGGCCCTACGAGCAGTACTTC	CSAPSSGPYEQYF	TRBV20-1	many	TRBJ2-7	NA
TGTGCCAGCAGCTTGGAGTTAAGAGAGACCCAGTACTTC	CASSLELRETQYF	TRBV7-9	many	TRBJ2-5	NA
TGTGCCAGTAGTATAGTGAACACCGCCTACGCGCAGTACTTC	CASSIVNTAYAQYF	TRBV19	NA	TRBJ2-7	NA
TGTGCCAGCAGCTTAACGGGAGCTGGCGATGAGCAGTTCTTC	CASSLTGAGDEQFF	TRBV7-3	many	TRBJ2-1	NA
TGCACCAGCAGCCAAGGGCAGGGGGCGACCACCGGGGAGCCGTTTTTT	CTSSQGQGATTGEPFF	TRBV4-1	NA	TRBJ2-2	TRBD1
TGTGCCAGCAGTACCCCTAGTCCCGGCTACGAGCAGTACTTC	CASSTPSPGYEQYF	TRBV28	NA	TRBJ2-7	NA
TGTGCCAGCAGCTTGGTCCGGCCGAGCTCCTACGAGCAGTACTTC	CASSLVRPSSYEQYF	TRBV5-6	NA	TRBJ2-7	NA
TGCGCCAGCAGCCAAGGAGCGGGGGGTGAATTTCTCCTCCGGCACAATGAGCAGTTCTTC	CASSQGAGGEFLLRHNEQFF	TRBV4-1	few	TRBJ2-1	TRBD2
TGTGCCTGGGGAAGGGGCAGTGGGTTATACGAGCAGTACTTC	CAWGRGSGLYEQYF	TRBV30	few	TRBJ2-7	NA
TGTGCCAGTAGTATCAATCAGCCGGGACTAGCGGGAGGTGAGCAGTTCTTC	CASSINQPGLAGGEQFF	TRBV19	NA	TRBJ2-1	TRBD2
TGTGCCAGCAGTTTCTCTAGCGGGAACAATGAGCAGTTCTTC	CASSFSSGNNEQFF	TRBV27	many	TRBJ2-1	TRBD2
TGCAGCGTTGAAGCCCAAGAGGAGACCCAGTACTTC	CSVEAQEETQYF	TRBV29-1	NA	TRBJ2-5	NA
TGCGCCAGCAGCCACGAAAAAAGAGGTACAGATACGCAGTATTTT	CASSHEKRGTDTQYF	TRBV4-1	NA	TRBJ2-3	NA
TGTGCCTGGAGTGTAGGCTCAGTATCTAGCGAGCAGTACTTC	CAWSVGSVSSEQYF	TRBV30	NA	TRBJ2-7	NA
TGTGCCAGCAGCGTTTCTGGGCGCAGCTCCTACGAGCAGTACTTC	CASSVSGRSSYEQYF	TRBV5-4	many	TRBJ2-7	NA
TGTGCCAGCAGCTTAGGAGGACAGGGGGGGATCATGAACACTGAAGCTTTCTTT	CASSLGGQGGIMNTEAFF	TRBV13	few	TRBJ1-1	TRBD1
TGTGCCAGCAGTCACTCCCGACAGGGGACTGAAGCTTTCTTT	CASSHSRQGTEAFF	TRBV6-2/TRBV6-3	NA	TRBJ1-1	TRBD1
TGTGCCAGCAGTGAAGCTCCGTTCGGCAGTTACTATGGCTACACCTTC	CASSEAPFGSYYGYTF	TRBV6-1	many	TRBJ1-2	NA
TGCAGTGCCCGCAGTGGGGAGTACGAGCAGTACTTC	CSARSGEYEQYF	TRBV20-1	NA	TRBJ2-7	NA
TGCGCCAGCAGACAGCGGGGGACGGCCTACGAGCAGTACTTC	CASRQRGTAYEQYF	TRBV10-2	many	TRBJ2-7	TRBD2
TGCAGCGTCAAGACTATCCCAGATACGCAGTATTTT	CSVKTIPDTQYF	TRBV29-1	NA	TRBJ2-3	NA
TGTGCCAGCAGTTACCTCCGCCCCGGCGGCAATCAGCCCCAGCATTTT	CASSYLRPGGNQPQHF	TRBV6-2/TRBV6-3	NA	TRBJ1-5	NA
TGCGCCAGCAGCCGAGTCTTGGGAGATACGCAGTATTTT	CASSRVLGDTQYF	TRBV4-3	NA	TRBJ2-3	NA
TGCGCCAGCAGCCTCGGAGGCCAACTAGCGGGAGAGGCTGAGCAGTTCTTC	CASSLGGQLAGEAEQFF	TRBV4-1	NA	TRBJ2-1	TRBD2
TGTGCCAGCAGCTTGGGGGTCCTCGGGGGTATGACTGAAGCTTTCTTT	CASSLGVLGGMTEAFF	TRBV5-3	NA	TRBJ1-1	NA
TGTGCCTGCAGTCCGCGACAGGGGTCGTACCAAGAGACCCAGTACTTC	CACSPRQGSYQETQYF	TRBV27	once	TRBJ2-5	TRBD1
TGTGCCAGCAGCTTGGGGGACAGCGCGCAGTATTTT	CASSLGDSAQYF	TRBV5-6	few	TRBJ2-3	TRBD1
TGTGCCAGCAGCTTACTAGGGGGGACCCAGTACTTC	CASSLLGGTQYF	TRBV7-9	few	TRBJ2-5	NA
TGTGCCAGCAGTTTGCCCGGTACTGAAGCTTTCTTT	CASSLPGTEAFF	TRBV28	many	TRBJ1-1	NA
TGTGCCAGCAGCGTAGGGGACAGGAATATGATATACGAGCAGTACTTC	CASSVGDRNMIYEQYF	TRBV9	few	TRBJ2-7	TRBD1
TGCAGTGCCAGACGCGAGGGGACAGGGACCTACGAGCAGTACTTC	CSARREGTGTYEQYF	TRBV20-1	few	TRBJ2-7	TRBD1
TGCGCCAGCAGCCAAGATCGAAGCGGGGGGGCCCATGAGCAGTTCTTC	CASSQDRSGGAHEQFF	TRBV4-3	NA	TRBJ2-1	TRBD2
TGCGCCAGCAGCCAAGAGAGCGGGAGCTACGAGCAGTACTTC	CASSQESGSYEQYF	TRBV4-3	many	TRBJ2-7	TRBD2
TGTGCCAGCAGTCCAGACAGGGGGCCCTACAATGAGCAGTTCTTC	CASSPDRGPYNEQFF	TRBV12-3/TRBV12-4	few	TRBJ2-1	TRBD1
TGTGCCAGCAGCTTCAACCGCGCTGAAGCTTTCTTT	CASSFNRAEAFF	TRBV5-5	few	TRBJ1-1	NA
TGTGCCTGGGTCCGGACTAGCCCCTACAATGAGCAGTTCTTC	CAWVRTSPYNEQFF	TRBV30	NA	TRBJ2-1	TRBD2
TGTGCCAGCAACTCCCTCTACAGGGCAGATGAGCAGTTCTTC	CASNSLYRADEQFF	TRBV7-2	NA	TRBJ2-1	NA
TGTGCCACCAGCAGAGGGATAAACAATGAGCAGTTCTTC	CATSRGINNEQFF	TRBV15	few	TRBJ2-1	NA
TGTGCCTGGAGCGGAACACCCACCCACTACGAGCAGTACTTC	CAWSGTPTHYEQYF	TRBV30	NA	TRBJ2-7	NA
TGTGCCAGCAGCCAGGGGACGAGTGAGTTCTTC	CASSQGTSEFF	TRBV14	few	TRBJ2-1	NA
TGTGTCAGTACCGACAGGGGAACTGAAGCTTTCTTT	CVSTDRGTEAFF	TRBV19	NA	TRBJ1-1	TRBD1
TGTGCCAGCAGCAAAGAAGAAAGGAGGGGGTTAGCCAAAAACATTCAGTACTTC	CASSKEERRGLAKNIQYF	TRBV21-1	NA	TRBJ2-4	NA
TGCAGCGTTGACTGGTCCGGACAGCATGGCACTGAAGCTTTCTTT	CSVDWSGQHGTEAFF	TRBV29-1	many	TRBJ1-1	NA
TGTGCCAGCAGTGATATGGGAAAGGATGGTGAAAAACTGTTTTTT	CASSDMGKDGEKLFF	TRBV2	NA	TRBJ1-4	NA
TGTGCCACCAGCAGGGGGGGCGATACGCAGTATTTT	CATSRGGDTQYF	TRBV12-3/TRBV12-4	NA	TRBJ2-3	NA